These 26 T cell receptor beta chains were all obtained from the same sample, sequenced in a study of read filtering for tumor transcriptome and immune sequencing. The library was built from approximately 400 ng RNA with molecular barcoded adaptors for alpha/delta and beta/gamma chains. Using its own MiXCR run on the reads, TCRdb lists one record per CDR3 protein. The sample lists approximately 61,000 distinct CDR3 sequences, nearly 20% occurring once. The material sequenced was a population of CD138-negative cells sorted from bone marrow. The receptors derive from a donor aged 40 or older with multiple myeloma.

The table lists this clonotype with many counts. The chain joins TRBV3-1 to TRBJ1-2; D is uncertain. This CDR3 spans 12 amino acids. Germline-derived CDR1 and CDR2 are LGHDT and YNNKEL (reference sequence). Trimming stripped 8 bases from V and 4 bases from J, with 11 bases between. CDR3 residues: CASGEPSYGYTF. In DNA, the CDR3 is TGTGCCAGCGGGGAGCCAAGCTATGGCTACACCTTC.

As to this clonotype: A much larger clonotype is one base distant, so this may be a read error. This chain connects TRBV14 to TRBJ2-3, with 8 positions matching TRBD2. Germline V gene lookup returns CDR1 SGHDN and CDR2 FVKESK. The CDR3 totals 17 residues. The CDR3 nucleotides are TGTGCCGGCAGCCAAGATTGGGAGCGGGAGATGTCAGATACGCAGTATTTT. Amino acid sequence: CAGSQDWEREMSDTQYF.

This clonotype showed up many times. The chain couples TRBV5-1 to TRBJ2-2; 7 nucleotides align to TRBD1. CDR1 is SGHRS and CDR2 is YFSETQ in the germline V gene. This CDR3 contains 15 residues. Trimming cost V 4 bases and J 2 bases; bases outside gene matches: 5. This chain's CDR3 is CASSGRQGNTGELFF. For the CDR3, the DNA is TGCGCCAGCAGCGGGAGACAGGGTAACACCGGGGAGCTGTTTTTT.

This clonotype was observed a few times. The chain joins TRBV29-1 to TRBJ2-2; D is undetermined. Germline CDR1 reads SQVTM; CDR2 reads ANQGSEA. The V end lost 3 bases, the J end lost 2 bases, and 4 bases lay between the germline ends. This CDR3 has 12 residues. CDR3 protein: CSVDRNTGELFF. The CDR3 DNA follows: TGCAGCGTTGACCGAAACACCGGGGAGCTGTTTTTT.

This clonotype was observed a few times. This rearrangement joins TRBV5-1 to TRBJ2-7, with D possibly TRBD1 on 6 matching bases. The V gene lost 3 bases and the J gene lost 5 bases, with 6 bases spanning the gap. The CDR3 runs 11 residues. Germline-derived CDR1 and CDR2 are SGHRS and YFSETQ. The CDR3 region is CASSYRDEQYF. In DNA form, the CDR3 reads TGCGCCAGCAGCTACAGGGACGAGCAGTACTTC.

This clonotype was found many times. The chain links TRBV20-1 to TRBJ1-4; 7 bases agree with TRBD1. The V gene end was trimmed by 3 bases and the J gene end by 7 bases; junction bases not matched to a gene: 17. Germline CDR1 DFQATT, CDR2 SNEGSKA (reference sequence). This CDR3 has 17 residues. CDR3 sequence: CSARDSTGRESAEKLFF. The CDR3 DNA follows: TGCAGTGCTAGGGATTCGACAGGGAGAGAGAGCGCTGAAAAACTGTTTTTT.

By proportion, this clonotype is medium-sized. The V call is TRBV11-2, the J call TRBJ2-1; 7 bases agree with TRBD1. Germline CDR1 and CDR2: SGHAT and FQNNGV. This CDR3 region has 14 residues. With V trimmed by 5 bases and J by 10 bases, 11 bases remained unmatched. CDR3 in DNA: TGTGCCAGCAGCCCTGACAGGGTAAGTATGGAGCAGTTCTTC. It yields the protein CASSPDRVSMEQFF.

The table lists this clonotype with many counts. The V gene is TRBV5-1, the J gene TRBJ1-5, with D possibly matching TRBD1 (5 bases). CDR3 size: 12 residues. V lost 7 bases to trimming and J lost 8 bases, with 13 bases between them. Germline assignment: CDR1 SGHRS and CDR2 YFSETQ. The CDR3, as DNA: TGCGCCAGCGGGGGGGAAGGAGAGCCCCAGCATTTT. Translation: CASGGEGEPQHF.

This clonotype was recorded a few times. V gene TRBV10-3 combines with J gene TRBJ2-1; D might be TRBD1 or TRBD2, each matching 5 bases. CDR1 ENHRY and CDR2 SYGVKD come from the germline V gene. The CDR3 is made up of 16 amino acids. V was shortened by 3 bases and J by 0 bases, with 12 bases between the two germline ends. As DNA, the CDR3 is TGTGCCATCAGTGACCAGGGACGGACCTCCTACAATGAGCAGTTCTTC. This sequence encodes CAISDQGRTSYNEQFF.

The V gene is TRBV4-1, the J gene TRBJ1-5, with D maybe TRBD1 (5 bases). The CDR3 has 16 residues. The V end lost 2 bases, the J end lost 3 bases, and 14 bases lay between the germline ends. The V gene's germline CDR1 is MGHRA and CDR2 YSYEKL. The CDR3 DNA sequence: TGCGCCAGCAGCCAACGTAAAGACAGCTACAATCAGCCCCAGCATTTT. It encodes CASSQRKDSYNQPQHF.

This clonotype was observed many times. The chain recombines TRBV10-3 with TRBJ2-2; no clear D gene. The CDR3 length is 12 residues. V shed 7 bases and J shed 5 bases, with 8 bases lying between them. Germline V CDR1 and CDR2: ENHRY, SYGVKD. In DNA form, the CDR3 reads TGTGCCATCACCGTCAAGACCGGGGAGCTGTTTTTT. It is translated as CAITVKTGELFF.

This clonotype has ten or more counts. The chain uses TRBV20-1 and TRBJ2-5; 8 bases align to TRBD2. V shed 1 base, J shed 5 bases, and the junction held 9 bases outside the gene matches. Looked up from germline, CDR1 is DFQATT and CDR2 is SNEGSKA (reference sequence). The CDR3 sequence is 15 residues long. CDR3 nucleotide sequence: TGCAGTGCTAGAGTCTTCGGACTAGCCGAGGAGACCCAGTACTTC. Protein: CSARVFGLAEETQYF.

This clonotype has more than one count but fewer than ten. The chain uses TRBV10-2 and TRBJ2-3, with 15 bases aligning to TRBD2. V was pared by 5 bases and J by 2 bases, with 5 bases of the junction left unmatched. Germline CDR1 and CDR2: WSHSY and SAAADI. The CDR3 covers 17 residues. CDR3 coding DNA: TGCGCCAGCAGTCTGGGGACTAGCGGGAGGATCACAGATACGCAGTATTTT. As protein: CASSLGTSGRITDTQYF.

On this clonotype itself: This is likely an artifact of a read error, given a far larger clone one base away. A read error is likely, as this CDR3 ends without the conserved phenylalanine or tryptophan. This sequence joins TRBV6-1 and TRBJ2-1; D unresolved. The CDR3 has 15 amino acids. Germline CDR1 is MNHNS and CDR2 is SASEGT. Trimming pared 6 bases from V and 0 bases from J, leaving 12 bases between. CDR3 protein: CASRGIESSYNEQFS. The CDR3 region has the DNA TGTGCCAGCAGGGGTATCGAGAGCTCCTACAATGAGCAGTTCTCC.

This clonotype was recorded at least ten times. This rearrangement joins TRBV4-1 to TRBJ2-7; TRBD1 might be the D (5 bases). CDR3 size: 14 residues. CDR1 and CDR2 from the germline V gene are MGHRA and YSYEKL. Trimming removed 0 bases from V and 5 bases from J, with 11 bases in between. In nucleotides, the CDR3 is TGCGCCAGCAGCCAAGAAGGCAGGGTTGACGAGCAGTACTTC. It codes for CASSQEGRVDEQYF.

This clonotype has just one count. This could be a read error, since a much larger clone is one nucleotide away. The rearrangement links TRBV6-2 or TRBV6-3 to TRBJ2-2; D uncertain. V was cut by 8 bases and J by 2 bases, with 12 bases left in between. The germline V gene has CDR1 MNHEY and CDR2 SVGEGT. The CDR3 has 14 amino acids. CDR3 in DNA: TGTGCCAGCGGCTTAAATATTAACACCGGGGAGCTGTTTTTT. Translation gives CASGLNINTGELFF.

In this sample, this clonotype turned up many times. This chain joins TRBV12-3 or TRBV12-4 and TRBJ2-3, with a possible D match to TRBD1 (5 bases). Trimming removed 5 bases at V and 8 bases at J, with 11 bases between. The CDR3 totals 12 residues. The CDR3 spells CASSGARSTQYF. The CDR3 DNA is TGTGCCAGCAGTGGGGCCCGCAGTACGCAGTATTTT.

The chain is built from TRBV27 and TRBJ1-4; 8 bases are a match to TRBD1. The CDR3 is made up of 15 amino acids. Per germline, CDR1 MNHEY and CDR2 SMNVEV (reference sequence). V was pared by 5 bases and J by 2 bases, with 4 bases of the junction left unmatched. The CDR3 spells CASSSQGATNEKLFF. As DNA, the CDR3 is TGTGCCAGCAGTAGCCAGGGGGCCACTAATGAAAAACTGTTTTTT.

This clonotype has a count of ten or more. The gene calls are TRBV18 and TRBJ2-3; perhaps D is TRBD1 or TRBD2 (5 bases each). Trimming took 3 bases from V and 0 from J, leaving 16 bases between them. Germline values: CDR1 KGHSH, CDR2 LQKENI. This CDR3 comprises 17 residues. DNA for the CDR3: TGTGCCAGCTCACCCTGGGACCCTATTCTCAGCACAGATACGCAGTATTTT. Protein sequence: CASSPWDPILSTDTQYF.

The chain joins TRBV11-1 to TRBJ2-7, with 7 bases fitting TRBD1. Germline CDR1 reads SGHAT; CDR2 reads FQDESV (reference sequence). The CDR3 has 15 residues. After removal of 6 bases from V and 3 bases from J, the junction contained 11 bases not matched to a gene. CDR3 in DNA: TGTGCCAGCAGTTACAGGGGCCCAGGGTACTACGAGCAGTACTTC. It specifies CASSYRGPGYYEQYF.

This clonotype has a count of ten or more. The gene calls are TRBV20-1 and TRBJ2-5; D not resolved. The ends were cut back, 8 bases at V and 1 base at J, with 17 bases in the middle. CDR1 and CDR2 (germline): DFQATT, SNEGSKA (reference sequence). This CDR3 is 14 amino acids long. This CDR3 is CSHLLDATQETQYF. The CDR3, as DNA: TGCAGTCACCTCCTGGACGCCACCCAAGAGACCCAGTACTTC.

The sample holds many counts of this clonotype. The chain recombines TRBV15 with TRBJ1-1; 8 nucleotides match TRBD1. This CDR3 region has 15 residues. Germline V CDR1 and CDR2: LNHNV, YYDKDF (reference sequence). After removal of 1 base from V and 7 bases from J, the junction contained 8 bases not matched to a gene. This chain's CDR3 is CATSRVEQGVYEAFF. The CDR3 region has the DNA TGTGCCACCAGCAGAGTAGAACAGGGGGTCTATGAAGCTTTCTTT.

This clonotype was detected many times. The chain employs TRBV20-1 and TRBJ2-5; possibly TRBD2 for D (5 bases). This CDR3 is 14 amino acids long. V gave up 0 bases and J gave up 4 bases, with 12 bases separating them. Germline CDR1 is DFQATT and CDR2 is SNEGSKA (reference sequence). For the CDR3, the DNA is TGCAGTGCTAGAGATGGTCTAGCCTTAGAGACCCAGTACTTC. Protein: CSARDGLALETQYF.

The chain is built from TRBV5-1 and TRBJ2-5, with 8 bases fitting TRBD2. The CDR3 runs to 14 residues. The germline V gene has CDR1 SGHRS and CDR2 YFSETQ. V shed 5 bases, J shed 2 bases, and the junction held 5 bases outside the gene matches. In nucleotides, the CDR3 is TGCGCCAGCAGAATTGGCGGGGGGCAAGAGACCCAGTACTTC. Amino acids: CASRIGGGQETQYF.

This clonotype has ten or more counts. The V gene is TRBV9, the J gene TRBJ2-5, with D possibly TRBD2 on 6 matching bases. Trimming left V 3 bases short and J 1 base short, with 19 bases between. Germline loops: CDR1 SGDLS, CDR2 YYNGEE. CDR3 length equals 17 residues. CDR3 coding DNA: TGTGCCAGCAGCGGCGCTTTTGGGGGGAAGGGCCAAGAGACCCAGTACTTC. Translation: CASSGAFGGKGQETQYF.

There are a few counts of this clonotype. A much bigger clone sits one base away, suggesting this may be a read error. This chain joins TRBV12-3 or TRBV12-4 and TRBJ2-7; possible D gene TRBD1, 6 bases. The CDR3 covers 14 residues. In DNA form, the CDR3 reads TGTGCCAGCAGATCCGAACAGGGCGCCTACGAGCGGTACTTC. This translates into CASRSEQGAYERYF.